These T cell receptor beta chains were read from a single sample in a study of T cells after yellow fever vaccination. TCRdb redid the calling of the 5' RACE reads with MiXCR, one entry per CDR3 protein. This repertoire shows just over 300,000 distinct CDR3 sequences, 3.6% found once; its top ten account for around a quarter. Source: PBMCs, taken on the day of the yellow fever booster vaccination. All receptors derive from a man younger than 35 who received the YFV17D yellow fever vaccine. CDR3s include the opening cysteine and the closing phenylalanine or tryptophan. A D gene is named only where the DNA matches it firmly. Clone size appears in some rows only: once, few, many, or a class for an expanded clone.

v_call: TRBV29-1
j_call: TRBJ1-1
d_call: TRBD1
clone_size: few
cdr3_aa: CSVGQGPEAFF
cdr3_nt: TGCAGCGTAGGACAGGGTCCTGAAGCTTTCTTT

v_call: TRBV20-1
j_call: TRBJ2-5
d_call: TRBD1
clone_size: few
cdr3_aa: CSAPTGSMGETQYF
cdr3_nt: TGCAGTGCTCCGACAGGGTCGATGGGAGAGACCCAGTACTTC

v_call: TRBV5-1
j_call: TRBJ2-3
d_call: NA
clone_size: NA
cdr3_aa: CASSKGGGGFSDTQYF
cdr3_nt: TGCGCCAGCAGCAAAGGGGGCGGGGGGTTTTCAGATACGCAGTATTTT

v_call: TRBV21-1
j_call: TRBJ2-3
d_call: NA
clone_size: NA
cdr3_aa: CASSKVCLTGPGGTQYF
cdr3_nt: TGTGCCAGCAGCAAAGTATGCCTGACAGGCCCGGGCGGTACGCAGTATTTT

v_call: TRBV21-1
j_call: TRBJ2-5
d_call: NA
clone_size: many
cdr3_aa: CASSREPGGETQYF
cdr3_nt: TGTGCCAGCAGCAGAGAACCCGGTGGAGAGACCCAGTACTTC

v_call: TRBV5-1
j_call: TRBJ2-5
d_call: TRBD1
clone_size: few
cdr3_aa: CASSKGQGETQYF
cdr3_nt: TGCGCCAGCAGCAAGGGACAGGGAGAGACCCAGTACTTC

v_call: TRBV6-2/TRBV6-3
j_call: TRBJ2-7
d_call: TRBD2
clone_size: NA
cdr3_aa: CASNLAGGSYEQYF
cdr3_nt: TGTGCCAGCAACCTAGCGGGGGGCTCCTACGAGCAGTACTTC

v_call: TRBV6-5
j_call: TRBJ2-7
d_call: NA
clone_size: many
cdr3_aa: CASSGSGLSYEQYF
cdr3_nt: TGTGCCAGCAGTGGTTCGGGCCTATCCTACGAGCAGTACTTC

v_call: TRBV28
j_call: TRBJ1-3
d_call: TRBD1
clone_size: few
cdr3_aa: CASSKGGQGGHTIYF
cdr3_nt: TGTGCCAGCAGCAAAGGGGGACAGGGGGGGCACACCATATATTTT

v_call: TRBV11-2
j_call: TRBJ2-2
d_call: NA
clone_size: NA
cdr3_aa: CASSSGGTTYTGELFF
cdr3_nt: TGTGCCAGCAGCTCAGGGGGGACTACCTACACCGGGGAGCTGTTTTTT

v_call: TRBV5-1
j_call: TRBJ1-1
d_call: NA
clone_size: few
cdr3_aa: CASSFGVSAGKTEAFF
cdr3_nt: TGCGCCAGCAGCTTTGGAGTCTCGGCAGGGAAAACTGAAGCTTTCTTT

v_call: TRBV7-7
j_call: TRBJ2-6
d_call: NA
clone_size: few
cdr3_aa: CASGLVPGANVLTF
cdr3_nt: TGTGCCAGCGGGTTGGTGCCTGGGGCCAACGTCCTGACTTTC

v_call: TRBV21-1
j_call: TRBJ1-6
d_call: NA
clone_size: NA
cdr3_aa: CASSKVHSSALVSPLHF
cdr3_nt: TGTGCCAGCAGCAAAGTGCACAGCTCAGCCCTGGTGTCACCCCTCCACTTT

v_call: TRBV7-2
j_call: TRBJ1-5
d_call: NA
clone_size: NA
cdr3_aa: CASSLFASGAHQPQHF
cdr3_nt: TGTGCCAGCAGCTTATTTGCCTCCGGGGCCCATCAGCCCCAGCATTTT

v_call: TRBV7-2
j_call: TRBJ2-3
d_call: NA
clone_size: few
cdr3_aa: CASSLMASTDTQYF
cdr3_nt: TGTGCCAGCAGCTTAATGGCGAGCACAGATACGCAGTATTTT

v_call: TRBV29-1
j_call: TRBJ1-5
d_call: NA
clone_size: few
cdr3_aa: CSVGVRGNQPQHF
cdr3_nt: TGCAGCGTTGGGGTACGGGGTAATCAGCCCCAGCATTTT

v_call: TRBV20-1
j_call: TRBJ2-7
d_call: NA
clone_size: few
cdr3_aa: CSARVSYEQYF
cdr3_nt: TGCAGTGCTAGAGTTTCCTACGAGCAGTACTTC

v_call: TRBV7-8
j_call: TRBJ2-2
d_call: TRBD2
clone_size: many
cdr3_aa: CASSLLGTGGPSGELFF
cdr3_nt: TGTGCCAGCAGCCTCTTGGGCACGGGGGGGCCCAGCGGGGAGCTGTTTTTT

v_call: TRBV2
j_call: TRBJ1-1
d_call: TRBD1
clone_size: NA
cdr3_aa: CASRQGAEAFF
cdr3_nt: TGTGCCAGCAGACAGGGGGCTGAAGCTTTCTTT

v_call: TRBV7-3
j_call: TRBJ2-7
d_call: NA
clone_size: few
cdr3_aa: CASSQRSAPLYEQYF
cdr3_nt: TGTGCCAGCAGCCAAAGGAGCGCGCCCCTGTACGAGCAGTACTTC

v_call: TRBV5-1
j_call: TRBJ2-1
d_call: TRBD2
clone_size: many
cdr3_aa: CASSLGGGAINEQFF
cdr3_nt: TGCGCCAGCAGTCTGGGCGGGGGGGCCATCAATGAGCAGTTCTTC

v_call: TRBV2
j_call: TRBJ1-5
d_call: TRBD1
clone_size: many
cdr3_aa: CASSDGTGFSQPQHF
cdr3_nt: TGTGCCAGCAGTGACGGGACAGGGTTCAGTCAGCCCCAGCATTTT

v_call: TRBV10-1
j_call: TRBJ2-3
d_call: TRBD1
clone_size: many
cdr3_aa: CASRAGTGGSTDTQYF
cdr3_nt: TGCGCCAGCAGAGCCGGGACAGGGGGAAGCACAGATACGCAGTATTTT

v_call: TRBV6-2/TRBV6-3
j_call: TRBJ2-1
d_call: NA
clone_size: many
cdr3_aa: CASSYPDLLDEQFF
cdr3_nt: TGTGCCAGCAGTTACCCGGACTTGTTGGATGAGCAGTTCTTC

v_call: TRBV7-2
j_call: TRBJ2-5
d_call: TRBD1
clone_size: many
cdr3_aa: CASSNTGTGKETQYF
cdr3_nt: TGTGCCAGCAGCAATACCGGGACAGGGAAAGAGACCCAGTACTTC

v_call: TRBV9
j_call: TRBJ2-5
d_call: NA
clone_size: few
cdr3_aa: CASSVVGYPKETQYF
cdr3_nt: TGTGCCAGCAGCGTAGTCGGTTACCCGAAAGAGACCCAGTACTTC

v_call: TRBV5-5
j_call: TRBJ2-5
d_call: TRBD2
clone_size: many
cdr3_aa: CASSLEQRGGPLETQYF
cdr3_nt: TGTGCCAGCAGCTTGGAGCAGCGGGGGGGCCCATTGGAGACCCAGTACTTC

v_call: TRBV18
j_call: TRBJ1-1
d_call: NA
clone_size: NA
cdr3_aa: CASSPPGGAPNTEAFF
cdr3_nt: TGTGCCAGCTCACCACCGGGAGGGGCCCCGAACACTGAAGCTTTCTTT

v_call: TRBV5-6
j_call: TRBJ1-1
d_call: TRBD1
clone_size: many
cdr3_aa: CASSLPDRDSSEAFF
cdr3_nt: TGTGCCAGCAGCTTACCCGACAGGGACTCTTCTGAAGCTTTCTTT

v_call: TRBV18
j_call: TRBJ2-1
d_call: TRBD2
clone_size: many
cdr3_aa: CASSPQAGEGNEQFF
cdr3_nt: TGTGCCAGCTCACCACAGGCGGGGGAGGGCAATGAGCAGTTCTTC

v_call: TRBV6-1
j_call: TRBJ1-5
d_call: NA
clone_size: many
cdr3_aa: CASSEYLGAAQPQHF
cdr3_nt: TGTGCCAGCAGTGAGTATTTGGGGGCAGCTCAGCCCCAGCATTTT

v_call: TRBV25-1
j_call: TRBJ1-5
d_call: NA
clone_size: few
cdr3_aa: CASSGGYDQPQHF
cdr3_nt: TGTGCCAGCAGTGGCGGATACGATCAGCCCCAGCATTTT

v_call: TRBV20-1
j_call: TRBJ2-4
d_call: NA
clone_size: NA
cdr3_aa: CSARVPIDRAKNIQYF
cdr3_nt: TGCAGTGCTAGAGTTCCTATCGACAGGGCCAAAAACATTCAGTACTTC

v_call: TRBV20-1
j_call: TRBJ1-1
d_call: TRBD1
clone_size: NA
cdr3_aa: CSARGVGDTEAFF
cdr3_nt: TGCAGTGCCAGGGGGGTAGGGGACACTGAAGCTTTCTTT

v_call: TRBV4-1
j_call: TRBJ2-5
d_call: TRBD2
clone_size: few
cdr3_aa: CASSQDGAGEETQYF
cdr3_nt: TGCGCCAGCAGCCAAGACGGGGCGGGGGAAGAGACCCAGTACTTC

v_call: TRBV20-1
j_call: TRBJ2-3
d_call: TRBD2
clone_size: many
cdr3_aa: CSARVLAGALTDTQYF
cdr3_nt: TGCAGTGCTAGAGTTTTAGCGGGGGCCCTCACAGATACGCAGTATTTT

v_call: TRBV4-3
j_call: TRBJ2-3
d_call: NA
clone_size: many
cdr3_aa: CASSQRRSEQYF
cdr3_nt: TGCGCCAGCAGCCAAAGGAGGAGTGAGCAGTATTTT

v_call: TRBV5-4
j_call: TRBJ2-5
d_call: NA
clone_size: few
cdr3_aa: CASSPGWYQETQYF
cdr3_nt: TGTGCCAGCAGCCCCGGGTGGTACCAAGAGACCCAGTACTTC

v_call: TRBV3-1
j_call: TRBJ2-5
d_call: NA
clone_size: few
cdr3_aa: CASSQKPQVGTQYF
cdr3_nt: TGTGCCAGCAGCCAAAAGCCACAGGTTGGGACCCAGTACTTC

v_call: TRBV7-9
j_call: TRBJ2-3
d_call: NA
clone_size: NA
cdr3_aa: CASSSTAVLDTQYF
cdr3_nt: TGTGCCAGCAGCTCAACGGCCGTTCTAGATACGCAGTATTTT

v_call: TRBV6-6
j_call: TRBJ2-1
d_call: NA
clone_size: many
cdr3_aa: CASSPRDWDEQFF
cdr3_nt: TGTGCCAGCAGCCCTCGGGACTGGGATGAGCAGTTCTTC

v_call: TRBV28
j_call: TRBJ1-3
d_call: NA
clone_size: few
cdr3_aa: CASSFNSGNTIYF
cdr3_nt: TGTGCCAGCAGTTTTAACTCTGGAAACACCATATATTTT

v_call: TRBV18
j_call: TRBJ1-1
d_call: TRBD1
clone_size: NA
cdr3_aa: CASTTGEGTEAFF
cdr3_nt: TGTGCCAGCACTACAGGGGAAGGCACTGAAGCTTTCTTT

v_call: TRBV29-1
j_call: TRBJ2-7
d_call: NA
clone_size: few
cdr3_aa: CSVGRTESSYEQYF
cdr3_nt: TGCAGCGTTGGACGGACCGAGAGCTCCTACGAGCAGTACTTC